The clone carrying this TCR beta chain was seen more than once but under ten times. TCRdb ran MiXCR on the 5' RACE reads and lists one entry per CDR3 protein. The data hold roughly 320,000 distinct CDR3 sequences, with roughly 10% observed a single time. These data come from a study of T cells after yellow fever vaccination. Turning to the study itself: The SMART-Seq v4 Ultra Low Input method served to prepare the low-cell-number fractions.

V shed 11 bases and J shed 2 bases, with 14 bases lying between them. The CDR3 is 14 residues long. Germline V gene sequence: CDR1 KGHDR, CDR2 SFDVKD. The genes are TRBV24-1 and TRBJ2-2; D is perhaps TRBD2 (6 bases). The sequencing here drew on CD4+ T cells sorted from PBMCs, taken 45 days after the yellow fever booster vaccination. This TCR derives from a man aged 18-30 years who received the YFV17D yellow fever vaccine. CDR3 in amino acids: CARGGTVNTGELFF. In DNA form, the CDR3 reads TGTGCCAGGGGCGGGACGGTAAACACCGGGGAGCTGTTTTTT.